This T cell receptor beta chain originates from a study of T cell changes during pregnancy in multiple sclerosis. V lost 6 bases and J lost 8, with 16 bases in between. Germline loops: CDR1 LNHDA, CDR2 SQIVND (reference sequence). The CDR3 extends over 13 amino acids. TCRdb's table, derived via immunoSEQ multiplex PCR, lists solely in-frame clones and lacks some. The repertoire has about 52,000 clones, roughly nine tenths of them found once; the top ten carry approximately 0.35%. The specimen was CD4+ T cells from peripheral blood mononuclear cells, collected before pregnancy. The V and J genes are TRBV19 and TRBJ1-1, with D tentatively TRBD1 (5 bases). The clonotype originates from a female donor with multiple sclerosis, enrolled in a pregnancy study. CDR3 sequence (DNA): TGTGCCAGTAGCCTTCGGGGGGGGGACGAAGCTTTCTTT. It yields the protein CASSLRGGDEAFF.